These T cell receptor beta chains were read from a single sample in a study of memory CD4+ T cells and cytomegalovirus serostatus. Sequenced by immunoSEQ multiplex PCR; TCRdb stores in-frame clones only, minus some. The data show 45,000 to 55,000 clones, roughly 78% seen once. The sample taken for sequencing was memory CD4+ T cells from blood. These receptors were obtained from an adult in good health and CMV-seronegative. The conserved cysteine and the conserved F or W are not part of the CDR3 here.

cdr3_length j_call v_call cdr3_aa
12 TRBJ2-1 TRBV7-9 ASSFGTSDNEQF
9 TRBJ2-5 TRBV20-1 SPHPGETQY
9 TRBJ2-5 TRBV20-1 SASPAETQY
15 TRBJ1-1 TRBV19 ASSMPKDRTMNTEAF
13 TRBJ1-5 TRBV6-1 ASSVYRVSNQPQH
12 TRBJ1-1 TRBV28 ASSGQGGYAEAF
12 TRBJ1-3 TRBV7-6 ASSLETRADTIY
10 TRBJ2-1 TRBV5-4 ASIGRANEQF
13 TRBJ2-7 TRBV7-9 ASSDRKMASYEQY
14 TRBJ2-7 TRBV28 ASRATGQGGAYEQY
10 TRBJ1-2 TRBV29-1 SVAAGVYGYT
14 TRBJ1-3 TRBV11-2 ASSLWTGGSGNTIY
10 TRBJ1-1 TRBV2 ASKDRDTEAF
11 TRBJ2-3 TRBV18 ASSPGLDSAGY
13 TRBJ1-5 TRBV28 ASSLPGKSNQPQH
15 TRBJ2-1 TRBV6-1 ASSGRPGQGSYNEQF
13 TRBJ2-1 TRBV14 ASSHNSGAGNEQF
9 TRBJ2-7 TRBV29-1 SASNGGEQY
13 TRBJ1-2 TRBV30 AWDQTGRSGVGYT
14 TRBJ1-5 TRBV19 APKADRGRSNQPQH
14 TRBJ2-7 TRBV10-3 AISGLRDRVAYEQY
11 TRBJ1-2 TRBV9 ASNKQGSYGYT
14 TRBJ2-1 TRBV2 ASSEASGGYYNEQF